The 8 T cell receptor beta chains below come from one sample, sequenced in a study of T cell responses to AZD1222 COVID-19 vaccine. TCRdb's table, derived via immunoSEQ multiplex PCR, lists solely in-frame clones and lacks some. The sample carries about 120,000 clones, about 91% recorded once. The starting material was peripheral blood, obtained on day 0 of AZD1222 vaccination. Every receptor here comes from an adult in good health.

The chain uses TRBV12-3 or TRBV12-4 and TRBJ1-1; D might be TRBD1 (5 bases). The CDR3 spans 13 residues. V was pared by 6 bases and J by 4 bases, with 12 bases between. CDR3 loop: CASRAGWSTEAFF. The CDR3 DNA reads TGTGCCAGCAGGGCAGGGTGGAGCACTGAAGCTTTCTTT.

The chain links TRBV6-5 to TRBJ2-3; possibly TRBD1 or TRBD2 for D (5 bases each). CDR1 and CDR2 from the germline V gene are MNHEY and SVGAGI. V lost 8 bases to trimming and J lost 6 bases, with 21 bases between them. The CDR3 has 15 residues. The CDR3 DNA follows: TGTGCCAGCGGGGGTGTGGGTCTACGCAGGGATACGCAGTATTTT. Its protein product is CASGGVGLRRDTQYF.

J is TRBJ2-6 and V is TRBV28, with D possibly TRBD1 on 6 matching bases. Germline V gene sequence: CDR1 MDHEN, CDR2 SYDVKM. Between the trimmed V and J ends, which lost 5 bases and 2 bases, there was a span of 10 bases. CDR3 length equals 15 residues. Here the CDR3 reads CASSAGGAGANVLTF. The CDR3 DNA sequence: TGTGCCAGCAGTGCTGGGGGCGCTGGGGCCAACGTCCTGACTTTC.

The J gene is TRBJ2-1, the V gene TRBV7-9; 10 bases map to TRBD2. V trimming: 2 bases; J trimming: 5 bases; junction bases outside the gene matches: 3. The CDR3 contains 15 residues. Germline lookup yields CDR1 SEHNR and CDR2 FQNEAQ (reference sequence). CDR3 sequence: CASSLRLAGDNEQFF. DNA for the CDR3: TGTGCCAGCAGCTTAAGGCTAGCGGGAGACAATGAGCAGTTCTTC.

V and J are TRBV4-1 and TRBJ2-5; D possibly corresponds to TRBD1 (5 bases). The CDR3 has 16 residues. V lost 2 bases to trimming and J lost 9 bases, with 22 bases between them. CDR1 and CDR2 (germline): MGHRA, YSYEKL. The CDR3 sequence is CASSQPTQAPLGPQYF. CDR3 sequence (DNA): TGCGCCAGCAGCCAACCCACACAGGCCCCCCTAGGTCCCCAGTACTTC.

This clone was found once. J is TRBJ2-3 and V is TRBV5-1, with TRBD2 matching 9 bases. Germline V gene sequence: CDR1 SGHRS, CDR2 YFSETQ. The CDR3 spans 16 residues. After removal of 0 bases from V and 1 base from J, the junction contained 3 bases not matched to a gene. CDR3 sequence (DNA): TGCGCCAGCAGCTTGGAGGCTAGCGGGGGCACAGATACGCAGTATTTT. Residues: CASSLEASGGTDTQYF.

The chain combines TRBV7-2 with TRBJ1-2, with a weak D call TRBD1 (6 bases). CDR3 length: 15 residues. V shed 2 bases and J shed 3 bases, with 13 bases lying between them. Per the germline V gene, CDR1 is SGHTA and CDR2 is FQGNSA. CDR3 sequence (DNA): TGTGCCAGCAGCTTACGAAGGACAGTTGACTATGGCTACACCTTC. Amino acids: CASSLRRTVDYGYTF.

The chain combines TRBV6-5 with TRBJ1-3, with 7 bases that match TRBD1. The CDR3 runs to 13 residues. Germline V gene data show CDR1 as MNHEY and CDR2 as SVGAGI. The J segment lost 4 bases and the V segment lost 8 bases, leaving 5 bases of the junction unmatched. This CDR3 is CASGQAHGNTIYF. CDR3 nucleotides: TGTGCCAGCGGACAGGCTCACGGAAACACCATATATTTT.